Shown below are 5 T cell receptor beta chains from a single sample sequenced in a study of shared clonotypes between healthy human individuals. Measured with immunoSEQ multiplex PCR; TCRdb has only the in-frame clones, and not every one. The sample holds approximately 440,000 clones, around 77% seen once. Sequenced material: PBMCs. The receptors shown here come from a woman aged 40 to 50 in good health. Some clones in this sample may be carry-over from other donors' samples.

This chain joins TRBV11-2 and TRBJ1-1, with no clear D. Trimming took off 5 bases at V and 7 bases at J, with 8 bases between the two ends. Germline CDR1 SGHAT, CDR2 FQNNGV. The CDR3 loop spans 11 amino acids. CDR3 sequence reads: CASSRADEAFF. The CDR3, as DNA: TGTGCCAGCAGCCGCGCGGATGAAGCTTTCTTT.

The V gene is TRBV28, the J gene TRBJ2-1; weak D call: TRBD2 (5 bases). The CDR3 is 13 amino acids. V dropped 7 bases and J dropped 8 bases, with 15 bases sitting between them. The V gene's germline CDR1 is MDHEN and CDR2 SYDVKM. The CDR3: CASIPNSAHEQFF. The CDR3 coding sequence is TGTGCCAGCATCCCAAATAGCGCCCATGAGCAGTTCTTC.

The chain couples TRBV30 to TRBJ1-2, with 8 bases fitting TRBD1. V shed 2 bases and J 4 bases; nucleotides not matched to a gene: 9. The CDR3 covers 15 residues. Per the germline V gene, CDR1 is GTSNPN and CDR2 is SVGIG (reference sequence). The CDR3, as DNA: TGTGCCTGGAGTAGTAGGGCAGGGGGCTCCTATGGCTACACCTTC. Encoded protein: CAWSSRAGGSYGYTF. Supplemented by reference TRBV30 and TRBJ1-2, the full variable domain reads SQTIHQWPATLVQPVGSPLSLECTVEGTSNPNLYWYRQAAGRGLQLLFYSVGIGQISSEVPQNLSASRPQDRQFILSSKKLLLSDSGFYLCAWSSRAGGSYGYTFGSGTRLTVV.

V and J are TRBV7-9 and TRBJ2-1; D unclear. V was shortened by 5 bases and J by 2 bases, with 16 bases between the two germline ends. Germline lookup yields CDR1 SEHNR and CDR2 FQNEAQ (reference sequence). CDR3 length: 16 amino acids. CDR3 DNA: TGTGCCAGCAGCCGGAGTTCGGGCATTACCTACAATGAGCAGTTCTTC. This sequence encodes CASSRSSGITYNEQFF.

The rearrangement links TRBV10-3 to TRBJ1-5, with a possible D match to TRBD1 (5 bases). Germline CDR1 reads ENHRY; CDR2 reads SYGVKD. The CDR3 sequence is 15 residues long. V gave up 0 bases and J gave up 6 bases, with 12 bases separating them. CDR3: CAISESLGDSQPQHF. The CDR3, as DNA: TGTGCCATCAGTGAGTCGTTAGGGGATAGTCAGCCCCAGCATTTT.